This TCR beta chain was obtained from a study of blood T cell repertoires in COVID-19. Germline-derived CDR1 and CDR2 are SGHAT and FQNNGV. J lost 6 bases, V lost 3 bases, and 6 bases had no gene match. The CDR3 spans 14 residues. The method was immunoSEQ multiplex PCR; TCRdb's version includes in-frame clones alone and lacks a portion of them. The sample includes roughly 390,000 clones, approximately 89% of them seen just once. The chain carries TRBV11-2 and TRBJ2-3; 7 positions agree with TRBD2. This receptor was obtained from a woman in her twenties or thirties with COVID-19, enrolled during active disease. Material: peripheral blood. In DNA, the CDR3 is TGTGCCAGCAGCTTGACTAGCCTATGGGATACGCAGTATTTT. This codes for CASSLTSLWDTQYF. Filled out from reference TRBV11-2 and TRBJ2-3, the complete variable domain reads EAGVAQSPRYKIIEKRQSVAFWCNPISGHATLYWYQQILGQGPKLLIQFQNNGVVDDSQLPKDRFSAERLKGVDSTLKIQPAKLEDSAVYLCASSLTSLWDTQYFGPGTRLTVL.